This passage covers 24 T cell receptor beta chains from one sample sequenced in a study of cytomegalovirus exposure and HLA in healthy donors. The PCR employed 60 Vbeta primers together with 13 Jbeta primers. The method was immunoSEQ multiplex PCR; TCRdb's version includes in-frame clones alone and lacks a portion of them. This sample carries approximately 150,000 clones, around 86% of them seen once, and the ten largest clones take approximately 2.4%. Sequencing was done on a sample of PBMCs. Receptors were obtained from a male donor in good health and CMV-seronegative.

The CDR3 nucleotides are TGTGCCAGTAGTATACCCTTCGTGAGGCCAAGAATGGATGGCTACACCTTC. It specifies CASSIPFVRPRMDGYTF. The chain combines TRBV19 with TRBJ1-2; the D is unclear. This CDR3 is 17 amino acids long. V lost 2 bases and J lost 6, with 22 bases in between. CDR1 is LNHDA, CDR2 SQIVND, per germline (reference sequence). The whole variable domain, filled in from reference TRBV19 and TRBJ1-2, reads DGGITQSPKYLFRKEGQNVTLSCEQNLNHDAMYWYRQDPGQGLRLIYYSQIVNDFQKGDIAEGYSVSREKKESFPLTVTSAQKNPTAFYLCASSIPFVRPRMDGYTFGSGTRLTVV.

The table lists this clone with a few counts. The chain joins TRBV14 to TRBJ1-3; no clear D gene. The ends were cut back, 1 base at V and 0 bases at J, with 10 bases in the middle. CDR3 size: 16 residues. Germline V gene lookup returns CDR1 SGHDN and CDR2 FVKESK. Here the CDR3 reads CASSQGLQSSGNTIYF. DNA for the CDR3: TGTGCCAGCAGCCAAGGATTACAGAGCTCTGGAAACACCATATATTTT.

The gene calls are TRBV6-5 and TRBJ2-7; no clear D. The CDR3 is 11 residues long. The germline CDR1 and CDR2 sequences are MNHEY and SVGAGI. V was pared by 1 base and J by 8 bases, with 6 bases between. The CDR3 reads CASSYFDKQYF. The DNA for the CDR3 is TGTGCCAGCAGTTACTTTGACAAGCAGTACTTC.

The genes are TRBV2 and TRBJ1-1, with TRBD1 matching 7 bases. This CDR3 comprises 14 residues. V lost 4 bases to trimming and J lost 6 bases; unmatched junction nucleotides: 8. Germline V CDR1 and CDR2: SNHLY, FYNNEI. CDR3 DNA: TGTGCCAGCAGTGTGCAGGGGGAAGTCTCTGAAGCTTTCTTT. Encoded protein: CASSVQGEVSEAFF.

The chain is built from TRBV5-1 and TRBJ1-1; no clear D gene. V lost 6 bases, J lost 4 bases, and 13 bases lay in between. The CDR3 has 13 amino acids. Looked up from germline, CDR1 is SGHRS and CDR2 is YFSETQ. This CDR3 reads CASTPAIGTEAFF. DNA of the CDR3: TGCGCCAGCACTCCCGCCATCGGCACTGAAGCTTTCTTT.

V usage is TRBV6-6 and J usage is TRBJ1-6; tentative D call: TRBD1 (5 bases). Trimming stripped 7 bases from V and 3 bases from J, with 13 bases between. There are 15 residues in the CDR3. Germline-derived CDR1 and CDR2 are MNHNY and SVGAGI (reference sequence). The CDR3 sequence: CASTPPGYYNSPLHF. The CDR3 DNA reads TGTGCCAGCACCCCCCCAGGGTACTATAATTCACCCCTCCACTTT.

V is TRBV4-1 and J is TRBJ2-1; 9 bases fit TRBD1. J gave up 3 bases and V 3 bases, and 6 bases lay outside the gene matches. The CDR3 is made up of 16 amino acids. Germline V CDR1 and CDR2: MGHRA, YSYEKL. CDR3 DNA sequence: TGCGCCAGCAGCCAGTCCGGGACAGGGAACTACAATGAGCAGTTCTTC. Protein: CASSQSGTGNYNEQFF.

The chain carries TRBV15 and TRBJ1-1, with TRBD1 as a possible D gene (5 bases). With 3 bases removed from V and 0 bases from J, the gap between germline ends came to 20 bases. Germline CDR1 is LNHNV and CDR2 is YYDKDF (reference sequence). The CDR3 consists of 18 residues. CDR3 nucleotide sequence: TGTGCCACCAGCAGGCCCCCCGGGGGGTCGGGGGTGAACACTGAAGCTTTCTTT. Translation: CATSRPPGGSGVNTEAFF. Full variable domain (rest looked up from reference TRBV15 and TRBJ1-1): DAMVIQNPRYQVTQFGKPVTLSCSQTLNHNVMYWYQQKSSQAPKLLFHYYDKDFNNEADTPDNFQSRRPNTSFCFLDIRSPGLGDTAMYLCATSRPPGGSGVNTEAFFGQGTRLTVV.

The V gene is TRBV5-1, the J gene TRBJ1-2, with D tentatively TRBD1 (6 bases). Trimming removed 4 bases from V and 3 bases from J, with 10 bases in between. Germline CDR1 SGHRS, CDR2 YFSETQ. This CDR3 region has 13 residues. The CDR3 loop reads CASSPGADYGYTF. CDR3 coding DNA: TGCGCCAGCAGCCCAGGGGCGGACTATGGCTACACCTTC.

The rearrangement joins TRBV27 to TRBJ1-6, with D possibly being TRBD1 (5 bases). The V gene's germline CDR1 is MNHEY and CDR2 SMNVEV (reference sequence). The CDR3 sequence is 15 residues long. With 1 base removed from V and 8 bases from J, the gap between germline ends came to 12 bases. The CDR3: CASSLLRREDSPLHF. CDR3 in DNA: TGTGCCAGCAGTTTATTACGCAGGGAGGATTCACCCCTCCACTTT.

The CDR3 DNA follows: TGTGCCACCAGCCCTCGGGAGCCGGGGGCCAACGTCCTGACTTTC. This translates into CATSPREPGANVLTF. The chain links TRBV15 to TRBJ2-6; D perhaps matches TRBD2 (6 bases). The CDR3 is 15 amino acids. CDR1 is LNHNV, CDR2 YYDKDF, per germline (reference sequence). The ends were cut back, 5 bases at V and 4 bases at J, with 12 bases in the middle. The full variable domain, in which reference TRBV15 and TRBJ2-6 provide the parts outside the CDR3, is DAMVIQNPRYQVTQFGKPVTLSCSQTLNHNVMYWYQQKSSQAPKLLFHYYDKDFNNEADTPDNFQSRRPNTSFCFLDIRSPGLGDTAMYLCATSPREPGANVLTFGAGSRLTVL.

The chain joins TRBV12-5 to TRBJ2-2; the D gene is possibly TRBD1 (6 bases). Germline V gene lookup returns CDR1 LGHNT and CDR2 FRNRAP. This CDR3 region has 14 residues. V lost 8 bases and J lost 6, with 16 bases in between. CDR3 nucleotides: TGTGCTAGTTCCCCAGGGGCGGGCCCCGGGGAGCTGTTTTTT. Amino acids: CASSPGAGPGELFF.

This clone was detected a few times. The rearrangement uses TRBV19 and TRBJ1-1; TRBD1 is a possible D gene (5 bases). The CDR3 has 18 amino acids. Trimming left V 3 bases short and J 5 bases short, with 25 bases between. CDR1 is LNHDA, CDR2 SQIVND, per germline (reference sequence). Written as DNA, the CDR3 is TGTGCCAGTAGTATGGTTGGGGGGAGGAATAATGGTCGAACTGAAGCTTTCTTT. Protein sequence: CASSMVGGRNNGRTEAFF.

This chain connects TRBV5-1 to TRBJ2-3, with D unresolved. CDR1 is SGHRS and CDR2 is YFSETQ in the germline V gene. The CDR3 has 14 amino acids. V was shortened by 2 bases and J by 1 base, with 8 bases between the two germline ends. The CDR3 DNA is TGCGCCAGCAGCTTTTTCCGGGGCACAGATACGCAGTATTTT. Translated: CASSFFRGTDTQYF.

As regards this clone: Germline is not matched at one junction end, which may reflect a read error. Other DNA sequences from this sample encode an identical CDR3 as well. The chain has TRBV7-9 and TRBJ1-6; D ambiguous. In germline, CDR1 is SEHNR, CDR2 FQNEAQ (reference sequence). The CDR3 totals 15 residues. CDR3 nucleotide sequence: TGTGCCAGCAGCCTAATGGGCCATGATAATTCACCCCTTCACTTT. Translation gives CASSLMGHDNSPLHF.

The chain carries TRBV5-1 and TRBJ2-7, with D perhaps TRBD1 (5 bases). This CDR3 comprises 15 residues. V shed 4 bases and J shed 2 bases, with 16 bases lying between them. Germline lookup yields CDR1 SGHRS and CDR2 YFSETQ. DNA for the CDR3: TGCGCCAGCAGCCCCGACAGCGCTTTAGCCTACGAGCAGTACTTC. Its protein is CASSPDSALAYEQYF.

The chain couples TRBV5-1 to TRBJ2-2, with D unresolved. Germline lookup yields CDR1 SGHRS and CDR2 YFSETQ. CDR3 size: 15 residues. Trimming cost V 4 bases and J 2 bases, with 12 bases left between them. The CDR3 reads CASSESGINTGELFF. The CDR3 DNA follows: TGCGCCAGCAGCGAGTCAGGTATCAACACCGGGGAGCTGTTTTTT.

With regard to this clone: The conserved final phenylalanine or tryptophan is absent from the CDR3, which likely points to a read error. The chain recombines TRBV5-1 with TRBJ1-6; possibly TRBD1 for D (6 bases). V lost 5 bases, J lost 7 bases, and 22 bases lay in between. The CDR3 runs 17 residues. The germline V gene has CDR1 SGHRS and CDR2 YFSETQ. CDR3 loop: CASRYGPGQGINSPLHL. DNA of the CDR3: TGCGCCAGCAGATACGGACCGGGACAAGGCATCAATTCACCCCTCCACCTT.

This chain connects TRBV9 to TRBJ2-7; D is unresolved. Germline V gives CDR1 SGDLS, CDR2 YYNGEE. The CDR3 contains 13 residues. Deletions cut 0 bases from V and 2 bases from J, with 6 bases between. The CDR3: CASSVGQTYEQYF. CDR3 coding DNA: TGTGCCAGCAGCGTAGGCCAGACCTACGAGCAGTACTTC. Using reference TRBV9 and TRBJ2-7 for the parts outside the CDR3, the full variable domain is DSGVTQTPKHLITATGQRVTLRCSPRSGDLSVYWYQQSLDQGLQFLIQYYNGEERAKGNILERFSAQQFPDLHSELNLSSLELGDSALYFCASSVGQTYEQYFGPGTRLTVT.

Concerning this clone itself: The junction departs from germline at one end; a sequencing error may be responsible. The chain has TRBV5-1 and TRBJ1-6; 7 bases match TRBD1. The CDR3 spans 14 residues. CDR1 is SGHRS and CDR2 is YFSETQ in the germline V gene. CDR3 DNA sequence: TGCGCCAACAGCCTAGGACAGGATTATTCACCCCTCCACTTT. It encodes CANSLGQDYSPLHF. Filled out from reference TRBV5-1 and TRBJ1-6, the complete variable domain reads KAGVTQTPRYLIKTRGQQVTLSCSPISGHRSVSWYQQTPGQGLQFLFEYFSETQRNKGNFPGRFSGRQFSNSRSEMNVSTLELGDSALYLCANSLGQDYSPLHFGNGTRLTVT.

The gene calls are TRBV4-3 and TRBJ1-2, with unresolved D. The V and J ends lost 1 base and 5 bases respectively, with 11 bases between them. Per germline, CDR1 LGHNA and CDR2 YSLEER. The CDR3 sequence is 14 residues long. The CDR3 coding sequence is TGCGCCAGCAGCCAAGCTCGCCCAGAATATGGCTACACCTTC. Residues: CASSQARPEYGYTF.

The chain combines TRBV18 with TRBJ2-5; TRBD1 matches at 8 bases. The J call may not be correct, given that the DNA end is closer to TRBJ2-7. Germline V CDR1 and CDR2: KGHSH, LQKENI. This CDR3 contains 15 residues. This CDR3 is CASSPKAGGTYEQYF. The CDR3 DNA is TGTGCCAGCTCACCCAAGGCAGGGGGCACCTACGAGCAGTACTTC.

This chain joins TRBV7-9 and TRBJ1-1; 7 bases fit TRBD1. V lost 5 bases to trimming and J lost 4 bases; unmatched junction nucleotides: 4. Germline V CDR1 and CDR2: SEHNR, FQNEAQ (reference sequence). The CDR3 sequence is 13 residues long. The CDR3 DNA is TGTGCCAGCAGCACAAACAGGGGCACTGAAGCTTTCTTT. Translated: CASSTNRGTEAFF.

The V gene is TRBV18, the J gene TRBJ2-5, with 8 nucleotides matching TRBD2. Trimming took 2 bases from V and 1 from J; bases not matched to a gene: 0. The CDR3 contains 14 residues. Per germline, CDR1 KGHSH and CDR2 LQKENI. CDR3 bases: TGTGCCAGCTCACCAGCGGGGGGCCAAGAGACCCAGTACTTC. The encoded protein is CASSPAGGQETQYF.